The 17 T cell receptor beta chains listed next were all sequenced from one sample in a study of PD-L1 blockade in urothelial cancer. Clones were read by immunoSEQ multiplex PCR, and TCRdb kept only the in-frame ones, dropping some. This sample carries fewer than 25,000 clones, around nine tenths of them seen once, and the ten largest clones take 3%. The sequencing used PBMCs, collected around atezolizumab (anti-PD-L1) treatment. Receptors originate from a man aged 50 to 59 with urothelial cancer.

V is TRBV19 and J is TRBJ1-5, with D uncertain. The germline V and J ends were trimmed by 3 bases and 0 bases, with 21 bases remaining between them. This CDR3 is 19 amino acids long. Germline CDR1 and CDR2: LNHDA and SQIVND (reference sequence). CDR3 DNA: TGTGCCAGTAGTATGAGGGCTTTCCGGGGAAAAAATAGCAATCAGCCCCAGCATTTT. Protein sequence: CASSMRAFRGKNSNQPQHF.

CDR3 sequence reads: CASSGPRVDTQYF. Written as DNA, the CDR3 is TGTGCCAGTAGCGGACCGAGGGTAGATACGCAGTATTTT. V is TRBV19 and J is TRBJ2-3; D may be TRBD2 (5 bases). The V gene lost 6 bases and the J gene lost 5 bases, with 12 bases spanning the gap. The CDR3 is made up of 13 amino acids. Germline V gives CDR1 LNHDA, CDR2 SQIVND (reference sequence).

This clone was seen a few times. The CDR3: CASSFGTIGPNYGYTF. The CDR3, as DNA: TGTGCCAGCAGCTTTGGGACAATCGGGCCTAACTATGGCTACACCTTC. The rearrangement uses TRBV7-9 and TRBJ1-2, with D perhaps matching TRBD1 (6 bases). Trimming removed 3 bases at V and 0 bases at J, with 14 bases between. The CDR3 runs to 16 residues. Germline assignment: CDR1 SEHNR and CDR2 FQNEAQ (reference sequence).

This clone appeared a few times. The chain uses TRBV10-1 and TRBJ1-2, with D possibly TRBD1 on 6 matching bases. This CDR3 is 13 amino acids long. Germline values: CDR1 WNHNN, CDR2 SYGVQD (reference sequence). V lost 4 bases and J lost 6, with 12 bases in between. The CDR3 nucleotides read TGCGCCAGCAGTGGTACAGGGACCGATGGCTACACCTTC. Its translation is CASSGTGTDGYTF.

V usage is TRBV6-5 and J usage is TRBJ2-7; D unclear. The germline gives CDR1 MNHEY, CDR2 SVGAGI. V was shortened by 3 bases and J by 0 bases, with 9 bases between the two germline ends. The CDR3 loop spans 14 amino acids. Written as DNA, the CDR3 is TGTGCCAGCAGTTATACAGAAAGCTCCTACGAGCAGTACTTC. It specifies CASSYTESSYEQYF.

This clone was seen just once. V is TRBV5-5 and J is TRBJ2-3; 10 nucleotides agree with TRBD1. The CDR3 extends over 16 amino acids. The ends lost 3 bases at V and 6 bases at J; junction bases unmatched: 10. Germline CDR1 and CDR2: SGHKS and YYEKEE (reference sequence). The CDR3 sequence: CASSSTGTGERDTQYF. The CDR3 DNA reads TGTGCCAGCAGCTCAACCGGGACAGGGGAGAGGGATACGCAGTATTTT.

The rearrangement links TRBV5-5 to TRBJ2-1; tentative D call: TRBD2 (6 bases). The germline V gene has CDR1 SGHKS and CDR2 YYEKEE (reference sequence). The V end was cut by 1 base, the J end by 1 base, with 9 bases between. The CDR3 contains 15 residues. The chain's CDR3 is CASSLSGESYNEQFF. CDR3 sequence (DNA): TGTGCCAGCAGCTTGTCGGGGGAGTCCTACAATGAGCAGTTCTTC.

The V call is TRBV7-2, the J call TRBJ2-6, with a weak D call TRBD2 (6 bases). Per the germline V gene, CDR1 is SGHTA and CDR2 is FQGNSA. With 1 base removed from V and 1 base from J, the gap between germline ends came to 8 bases. CDR3 length: 16 residues. CDR3 protein: CASSLGRGSGANVLTF. The CDR3 DNA reads TGTGCCAGCAGCTTAGGACGGGGGTCTGGGGCCAACGTCCTGACTTTC.

This sequence joins TRBV27 and TRBJ1-1; TRBD1 matches 8 bases. This CDR3 has 13 residues. Germline CDR1 reads MNHEY; CDR2 reads SMNVEV (reference sequence). The J segment lost 5 bases and the V segment lost 7 bases, leaving 6 bases of the junction unmatched. The CDR3 DNA reads as TGTGCCAGCAAGGACAGGGTACGAACTGAAGCTTTCTTT. It is translated as CASKDRVRTEAFF.

The chain couples TRBV20-1 to TRBJ2-7, with TRBD1 as a possible D gene (5 bases). The CDR3 totals 11 residues. V lost 7 bases, J lost 0 bases, and 7 bases lay in between. Germline values: CDR1 DFQATT, CDR2 SNEGSKA (reference sequence). CDR3 residues: CSGGYSYEQYF. As DNA, the CDR3 is TGCAGTGGGGGCTACTCCTACGAGCAGTACTTC.

V usage is TRBV5-8 and J usage is TRBJ2-3; TRBD2 might be the D (6 bases). This CDR3 has 15 amino acids. The ends were cut back, 0 bases at V and 5 bases at J, with 13 bases in the middle. Germline V gene lookup returns CDR1 SGHTS and CDR2 YDEGEE. In nucleotides, the CDR3 is TGTGCCAGCAGCTTGGGGTCGAGGCGGGAAGATACGCAGTATTTT. Its protein product is CASSLGSRREDTQYF. The full variable domain, its missing parts supplied by reference TRBV5-8 and TRBJ2-3, is EAGVTQSPTHLIKTRGQQATLRCSPISGHTSVYWYQQALGLGLQFLLWYDEGEERNRGNFPPRFSGRQFPNYSSELNVNALELEDSALYLCASSLGSRREDTQYFGPGTRLTVL.

The chain's CDR3 is CAWNFGHLEAFF. In nucleotides, the CDR3 is TGTGCCTGGAACTTCGGACACCTCGAAGCTTTCTTT. The rearrangement uses TRBV30 and TRBJ1-1, with TRBD1 as a possible D gene (5 bases). The CDR3 has 12 amino acids. The germline CDR1 and CDR2 sequences are GTSNPN and SVGIG (reference sequence). Trimming took off 4 bases at V and 8 bases at J, with 14 bases between the two ends.

The chain links TRBV28 to TRBJ2-7; 9 bases align to TRBD2. Germline CDR1 is MDHEN and CDR2 is SYDVKM. V lost 8 bases, J lost 3 bases, and 8 bases stayed unmatched. The CDR3 is 14 amino acids. The CDR3 coding sequence is TGTGCCAGCCGAACCGGGACTAGCCTCTACGAGCAGTACTTC. Translated, it gives CASRTGTSLYEQYF.

The chain has TRBV6-1 and TRBJ2-3; 7 positions match TRBD2. The V and J ends lost 6 bases and 3 bases, in that order; junction bases with no gene match: 6. Germline V CDR1 and CDR2: MNHNS, SASEGT. CDR3 length: 14 amino acids. CDR3 residues: CASRGLVSTDTQYF. For the CDR3, the DNA is TGTGCCAGCAGAGGACTAGTCAGTACAGATACGCAGTATTTT.

This clone was observed once. V and J are TRBV14 and TRBJ2-4, with a tentative D call TRBD2 (7 bases). The CDR3 covers 15 residues. Looked up from germline, CDR1 is SGHDN and CDR2 is FVKESK. V was cut by 1 base and J by 5 bases, with 12 bases left in between. The CDR3: CASSQAGGGQNIQYF. Written as DNA, the CDR3 is TGTGCCAGCAGCCAAGCTGGGGGGGGGCAAAACATTCAGTACTTC.

The chain is built from TRBV7-2 and TRBJ1-1, with D unclear. The CDR3 runs to 17 residues. CDR1 and CDR2 (germline): SGHTA, FQGNSA. Trimming shortened V by 1 base and J by 0 bases, and 15 bases separated the two germline ends. CDR3 in amino acids: CASSLVSPGLMNTEAFF. The CDR3 nucleotides read TGTGCCAGCAGCTTAGTAAGTCCAGGATTGATGAACACTGAAGCTTTCTTT.

This chain connects TRBV6-5 to TRBJ1-4, with a tentative D call TRBD1 (5 bases). Per the germline V gene, CDR1 is MNHEY and CDR2 is SVGAGI. The CDR3 runs to 12 residues. Deletions cut 6 bases from V and 8 bases from J, with 10 bases between. The DNA for the CDR3 is TGTGCCAGCAGCTCCTCAGGGGAAAAACTGTTTTTT. Translating it yields CASSSSGEKLFF.